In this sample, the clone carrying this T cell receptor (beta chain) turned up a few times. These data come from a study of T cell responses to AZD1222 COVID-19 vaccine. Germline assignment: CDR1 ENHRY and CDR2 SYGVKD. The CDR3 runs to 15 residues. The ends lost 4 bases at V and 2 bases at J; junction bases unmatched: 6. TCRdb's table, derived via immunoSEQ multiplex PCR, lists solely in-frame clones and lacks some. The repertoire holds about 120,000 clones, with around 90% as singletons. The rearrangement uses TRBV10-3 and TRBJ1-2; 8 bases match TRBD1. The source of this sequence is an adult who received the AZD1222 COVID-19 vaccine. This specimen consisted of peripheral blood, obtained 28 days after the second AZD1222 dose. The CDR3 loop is CAISATTGENYGYTF. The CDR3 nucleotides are TGTGCCATCAGTGCGACGACAGGGGAGAACTATGGCTACACCTTC.